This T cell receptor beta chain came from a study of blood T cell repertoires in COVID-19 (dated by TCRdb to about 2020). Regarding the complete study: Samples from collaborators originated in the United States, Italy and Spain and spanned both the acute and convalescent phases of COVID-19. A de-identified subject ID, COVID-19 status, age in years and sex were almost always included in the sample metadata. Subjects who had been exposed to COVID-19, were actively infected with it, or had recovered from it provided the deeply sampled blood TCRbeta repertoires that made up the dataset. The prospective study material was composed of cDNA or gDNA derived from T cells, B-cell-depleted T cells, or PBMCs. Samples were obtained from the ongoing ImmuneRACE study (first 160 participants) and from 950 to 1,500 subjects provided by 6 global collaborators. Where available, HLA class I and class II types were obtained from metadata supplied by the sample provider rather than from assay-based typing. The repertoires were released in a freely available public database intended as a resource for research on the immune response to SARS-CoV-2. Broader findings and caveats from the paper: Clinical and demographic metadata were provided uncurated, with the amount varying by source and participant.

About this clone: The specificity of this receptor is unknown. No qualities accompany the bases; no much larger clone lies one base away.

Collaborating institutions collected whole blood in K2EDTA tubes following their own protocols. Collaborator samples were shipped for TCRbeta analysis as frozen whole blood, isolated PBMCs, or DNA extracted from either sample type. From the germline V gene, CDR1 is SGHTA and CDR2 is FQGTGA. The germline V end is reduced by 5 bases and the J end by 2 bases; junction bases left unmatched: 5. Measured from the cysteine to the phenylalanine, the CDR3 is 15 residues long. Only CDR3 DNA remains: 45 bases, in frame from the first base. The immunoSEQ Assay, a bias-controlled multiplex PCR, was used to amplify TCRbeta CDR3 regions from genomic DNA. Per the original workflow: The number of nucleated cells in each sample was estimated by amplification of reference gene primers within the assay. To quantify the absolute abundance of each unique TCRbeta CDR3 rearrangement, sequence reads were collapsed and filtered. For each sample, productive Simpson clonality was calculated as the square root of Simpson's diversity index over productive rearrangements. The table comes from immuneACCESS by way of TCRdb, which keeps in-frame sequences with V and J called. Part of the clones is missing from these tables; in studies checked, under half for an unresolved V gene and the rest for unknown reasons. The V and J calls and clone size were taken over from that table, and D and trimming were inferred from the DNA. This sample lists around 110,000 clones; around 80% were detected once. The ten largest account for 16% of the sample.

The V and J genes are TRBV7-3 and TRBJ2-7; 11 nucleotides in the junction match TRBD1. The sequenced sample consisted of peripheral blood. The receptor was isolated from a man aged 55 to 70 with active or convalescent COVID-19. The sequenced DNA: TGTGCCAGCAGCCCCGGGACAGGGGGAACCTACGAGCAGTACTTC. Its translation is CASSPGTGGTYEQYF.